This TCR beta chain derives from a study of T cell repertoires in cytomegalovirus infection. Study-wide results and limits: The study found HLA-C-restricted CMV-specific TCR beta clonotypes dominating the ex vivo response.

TCRdb passed the reads through MiXCR, listing each CDR3 protein once. The data hold some 170,000 distinct CDR3 sequences, with about a sixth observed a single time. This clonotype was observed a few times. The antigen is unknown. From germline, CDR1 is SGHTA and CDR2 FQGNSA. V was clipped by 5 bases and J by 6 bases, with 11 bases between them. This CDR3 spans 13 amino acids. This chain uses TRBV7-2 with TRBJ1-5; D not certain. This sequence originates from a human donor in good health (CMV status not recorded). Some clones in this sample may be carry-over from other donors' samples. Specimen: CD8+ T cells from PBMCs. This CDR3 reads CASSPLMGQPQHF. DNA for the CDR3: TGTGCCAGCAGCCCTCTTATGGGTCAGCCCCAGCATTTT.